Listed below are T cell receptor beta chains from one sample, sequenced in a study of identifying expanded T cells in peripheral blood. Sequencing used immunoSEQ multiplex PCR; TCRdb keeps in-frame clones, though not all of them. This sample carries roughly 86,000 clones, 70% to 90% of them seen once, and the ten largest clones take around 4%. Sequences were obtained from blood. These TCRs come from a person aged 18 to 69 in good health. Each CDR3 is given with its conserved first and last residue. D genes are given only for firm matches. The listing skips clone size in some rows; elsewhere it reads once, few, many or a size class.

clone size	D gene	V gene	J gene	CDR3 length	CDR3 DNA	CDR3 protein
once	.	TRBV7-9	TRBJ2-5	13	TGTGCCAGCAGCCTCGGGGGTGAAGAGACCCAGTACTTC	CASSLGGEETQYF
.	.	TRBV7-8	TRBJ2-2	15	TGTGCCAGCGGCCCCGGGGGGCAGCCCACCGGGGAGCTGTTTTTT	CASGPGGQPTGELFF
once	TRBD1	TRBV13	TRBJ2-3	13	TGTGCCAGCAGCTTTGCAGGGGGAGATACGCAGTATTTT	CASSFAGGDTQYF
.	.	TRBV6-1	TRBJ1-6	15	TGTGCCAGCAGTCGCGGGACAACTGGGGATTCACCCCTCCACTTT	CASSRGTTGDSPLHF
.	.	TRBV6-1	TRBJ1-1	17	TGTGCCAGCAGTGAAGAGGGGTTCAGGCGTACGAACACTGAAGCTTTCTTT	CASSEEGFRRTNTEAFF
.	.	TRBV25-1	TRBJ2-3	11	TGTGCCAGCAGTGACACAGATACGCAGTATTTT	CASSDTDTQYF
.	.	TRBV7-6	TRBJ1-3	16	TGTGCCAGCAGCTTAGCGCTAGGGGGTGTCGGAAACACCATATATTTT	CASSLALGGVGNTIYF
.	.	TRBV19	TRBJ1-3	15	TGTGCCAGCCAGCCCAGTAACCCCTCTGGAAACACCATATATTTT	CASQPSNPSGNTIYF
.	.	TRBV5-1	TRBJ1-1	15	TGCGCCAGCAGCTTCCAGGGCCCCAGAGGCACTGAAGCTTTCTTT	CASSFQGPRGTEAFF
.	TRBD1	TRBV7-2	TRBJ1-5	17	TGTGCCAGCAGCCGCCGGGACAGCTTCTATAGCAATCAGCCCCAGCATTTT	CASSRRDSFYSNQPQHF
.	.	TRBV7-9	TRBJ1-3	12	TGTGCCAGCAGCTATGTAGGAAACACCATATATTTT	CASSYVGNTIYF
.	.	TRBV11-2	TRBJ1-1	15	TGTGCCAGCAGCCGTCTAGGGACGGTGAACACTGAAGCTTTCTTT	CASSRLGTVNTEAFF
once	TRBD1	TRBV14	TRBJ1-2	16	TGTGCCAGCAGCCATAACCGGGACAGGAAAAACTATGGCTACACCTTC	CASSHNRDRKNYGYTF
.	.	TRBV4-3	TRBJ1-1	16	TGCGCCAGCAGCCAGGGGGCGGGTGGGGCGGACACTGAAGCTTTCTTT	CASSQGAGGADTEAFF
.	.	TRBV7-2	TRBJ1-4	15	TGTGCCAGCAGCCCCCAAAGTGGTTCTAATGAAAAACTGTTTTTT	CASSPQSGSNEKLFF
.	.	TRBV7-2	TRBJ1-6	11	TGTGCCAGCAGCTTTAATTCACCCCTCCACTTT	CASSFNSPLHF
.	.	TRBV5-1	TRBJ1-1	13	TGCGCCAGCAGCTTGGAACGGGGACTCGAAGCTTTCTTT	CASSLERGLEAFF
once	.	TRBV7-9	TRBJ2-7	14	TGTGCCAGCAGCCCACAGGGAATGGGGTACGAGCAGTACTTC	CASSPQGMGYEQYF
once	.	TRBV5-4	TRBJ2-3	15	TGTGCCAGCAGCCAAATGGGGGAAACCACAGATACGCAGTATTTT	CASSQMGETTDTQYF
.	TRBD1	TRBV7-2	TRBJ2-1	13	TGTGCCAGCAGCCTGACAGGGCTGAATGAGCAGTTCTTC	CASSLTGLNEQFF
.	.	TRBV19	TRBJ1-4	14	TGTGCCAGTACCCCCGGTAGGGCTAATGAAAAACTGTTTTTT	CASTPGRANEKLFF
once	.	TRBV7-2	TRBJ1-3	15	TGTGCCAGCAGCTTAGCGTCAGCAGGCTTCAACACCATATATTTT	CASSLASAGFNTIYF
once	.	TRBV4-1	TRBJ1-2	16	TGCGCCAGCAGCCAAGGGGGGGGGACGTCCTCCGATGGCTACACCTTC	CASSQGGGTSSDGYTF
.	.	TRBV5-1	TRBJ2-1	12	TGCGCCAGCAGCTTGGCCGGTAATGAGCAGTTCTTC	CASSLAGNEQFF
.	.	TRBV6-6	TRBJ1-2	12	TGTGCCAGCGAGGCGTGGGACTATGGCTACACCTTC	CASEAWDYGYTF
.	TRBD1	TRBV18	TRBJ1-1	16	TGTGCCAGCTCACTCAAAGCAGGGGGGGTTGAGACTGAAGCTTTCTTT	CASSLKAGGVETEAFF
.	.	TRBV9	TRBJ2-6	14	TGTGCCAGCAGCGCGAAAACTGGGGCCAACGTCCTGACTTTC	CASSAKTGANVLTF
.	TRBD2	TRBV27	TRBJ2-1	17	TGTGCCAGCAGTCCGCGGGGGGGCTCCCTCCCCTACAATGAGCAGTTCTTC	CASSPRGGSLPYNEQFF
.	.	TRBV13	TRBJ1-2	13	TGTGCCAGCAGCTTAGGGAGTAACTATGGCTACACCTTC	CASSLGSNYGYTF
.	TRBD1	TRBV5-1	TRBJ2-5	16	TGCGCCAGCAGCCAAACAGGGGCAGTATTAGTGGAGACCCAGTACTTC	CASSQTGAVLVETQYF
.	.	TRBV19	TRBJ2-5	13	TGTGCCAGTAGTATAGTGGGGTGGGAGACCCAGTACTTC	CASSIVGWETQYF
.	.	TRBV30	TRBJ1-1	14	TGTGCCAGATCAAACGGGTTGTATGGCACTGAAGCTTTCTTT	CARSNGLYGTEAFF
.	.	TRBV2	TRBJ1-1	16	TGTGCCACCGCCAAGATAGCCGTCCTTATGAACACTGAAGCTTTCTTT	CATAKIAVLMNTEAFF
.	TRBD1	TRBV5-6	TRBJ1-6	19	TGTGCCAGCAGTATTAATCCTAGGACAGGGTTAGGGTATAATTCACCCCTCCACTTT	CASSINPRTGLGYNSPLHF
.	.	TRBV4-3	TRBJ1-1	13	TGCGCCAGCAGCCAAGTGGGGGGAACTGAAGCTTTCTTT	CASSQVGGTEAFF
.	.	TRBV20-1	TRBJ2-3	11	TGCAGTGCTAGGGGAACAGATACGCAGTATTTT	CSARGTDTQYF
.	.	TRBV11-2	TRBJ1-1	13	TGTGCCAGCACCGGACAGTTGAACACTGAAGCTTTCTTT	CASTGQLNTEAFF
.	.	TRBV7-9	TRBJ2-5	17	TGTGCCAGCAGCTTAGTACCCCAGTATCCCATTAGGGAGACCCAGTACTTC	CASSLVPQYPIRETQYF
once	.	TRBV2	TRBJ1-4	14	TGTGCCAGCAGAGTGGGGACGGATAATGAAAAACTGTTTTTT	CASRVGTDNEKLFF
.	.	TRBV28	TRBJ1-3	15	TGTGCCAGCAGCCCTGACAGAGTCTCTGGAAACACCATATATTTT	CASSPDRVSGNTIYF
.	.	TRBV5-1	TRBJ2-7	14	TGCGCCAGCAGCTGGGGACTGAGCTCCTACGAGCAGTACTTC	CASSWGLSSYEQYF
few	TRBD1	TRBV19	TRBJ1-5	14	TGTGCCAGTAGCCGGGACAGCTTCAATCAGCCCCAGCATTTT	CASSRDSFNQPQHF
few	TRBD2	TRBV7-2	TRBJ2-5	13	TGTGCCAGCAGCCCTGTTCGATCGGGAGGCCAGTACTTC	CASSPVRSGGQYF
.	.	TRBV5-1	TRBJ2-1	18	TGCGCCAGCAGCTTACTACCCCAGGGACAAAGCTCCTACAATGAGCAGTTCTTC	CASSLLPQGQSSYNEQFF
.	.	TRBV7-8	TRBJ1-2	15	TGTGCCAGCAGCTTAGTTAAGGGAAGGAACTATGGCTACACCTTC	CASSLVKGRNYGYTF
once	.	TRBV7-9	TRBJ1-4	16	TGTGCCAGCAGCTTATTTTTCTGGACGGATAATGAAAAACTGTTTTTT	CASSLFFWTDNEKLFF